This entry lists 29 T cell receptor beta chains sequenced from one sample in a study of siplizumab effects on memory and regulatory T cells. Here immunoSEQ multiplex PCR was the method, and the copy in TCRdb shows in-frame clones only, minus some. The data contain approximately 100,000 clones, 80% to 95% of them singletons. Source material: CD4+ T cells sorted from blood. The receptor set was obtained from a human donor in good health. Some clones in this sample may be carry-over from other donors' samples.

This rearrangement joins TRBV5-1 to TRBJ2-7; weak D call: TRBD1 (5 bases). Germline CDR1 reads SGHRS; CDR2 reads YFSETQ. V lost 5 bases and J 3 bases, leaving 18 bases between the germline ends. The CDR3 extends over 15 amino acids. CDR3 nucleotide sequence: TGCGCCAGCAGACAGGTGGGGCCAGGTGGCTACGAGCAGTACTTC. Its translation: CASRQVGPGGYEQYF.

V is TRBV19 and J is TRBJ2-7, with 10 bases lining up with TRBD2. Germline V gene data show CDR1 as LNHDA and CDR2 as SQIVND (reference sequence). V dropped 2 bases and J dropped 3; count of bases not matched to a gene: 4. The CDR3 runs to 15 residues. The CDR3 nucleotides are TGTGCCAGTAGTATATCCCCTAGCGGGAGCTACGAGCAGTACTTC. Amino acid sequence: CASSISPSGSYEQYF. The full variable domain, with the rest looked up from reference TRBV19 and TRBJ2-7, is DGGITQSPKYLFRKEGQNVTLSCEQNLNHDAMYWYRQDPGQGLRLIYYSQIVNDFQKGDIAEGYSVSREKKESFPLTVTSAQKNPTAFYLCASSISPSGSYEQYFGPGTRLTVT.

This chain links TRBV2 with TRBJ2-7; 10 bases fit TRBD2. With 9 bases clipped from V and 0 bases from J, the junction kept 2 bases outside the gene matches. The CDR3 has 13 residues. Germline lookup yields CDR1 SNHLY and CDR2 FYNNEI. As DNA, the CDR3 is TGTGCCAGTTTAGCGGGGGGCTCCTACGAGCAGTACTTC. This codes for CASLAGGSYEQYF. Looking up the rest from reference TRBV2 and TRBJ2-7 gives the full variable domain: EPEVTQTPSHQVTQMGQEVILRCVPISNHLYFYWYRQILGQKVEFLVSFYNNEISEKSEIFDDQFSVERPDGSNFTLKIRSTKLEDSAMYFCASLAGGSYEQYFGPGTRLTVT.

The chain joins TRBV10-3 to TRBJ2-3; 7 nucleotides align to TRBD1. Germline V CDR1 and CDR2: ENHRY, SYGVKD. The CDR3 has 15 residues. V dropped 10 bases and J dropped 0; count of bases not matched to a gene: 10. The CDR3 DNA is TGTGCCACCCGGACAGGTATTACTAGCACAGATACGCAGTATTTT. Protein product: CATRTGITSTDTQYF.

V gene TRBV2 combines with J gene TRBJ2-2; 9 positions match TRBD2. The CDR3 has 17 residues. V trimming: 7 bases; J trimming: 0 bases; junction bases outside the gene matches: 9. Germline CDR1 SNHLY, CDR2 FYNNEI. The CDR3 sequence is CASKVSAGGTNTGELFF. CDR3 sequence (DNA): TGTGCCAGCAAAGTCTCGGCGGGAGGGACGAACACCGGGGAGCTGTTTTTT.

The J gene is TRBJ2-2, the V gene TRBV5-4; perhaps TRBD1 as D (5 bases). Germline assignment: CDR1 SGHNT and CDR2 YYREEE (reference sequence). The CDR3 totals 14 residues. The V and J ends lost 4 bases and 1 base respectively, with 8 bases between them. CDR3 residues: CASSPGQNTGELFF. For the CDR3, the DNA is TGTGCCAGCAGCCCCGGACAGAACACCGGGGAGCTGTTTTTT. The entire variable domain, with the rest obtained from reference TRBV5-4 and TRBJ2-2, is as follows: ETGVTQSPTHLIKTRGQQVTLRCSSQSGHNTVSWYQQALGQGPQFIFQYYREEENGRGNFPPRFSGLQFPNYSSELNVNALELDDSALYLCASSPGQNTGELFFGEGSRLTVL.

This chain joins TRBV7-9 and TRBJ2-3; unclear D gene. Germline CDR1 is SEHNR and CDR2 is FQNEAQ (reference sequence). V was cut by 1 base and J by 2 bases, with 7 bases left in between. CDR3 length equals 14 residues. CDR3 region: CASSLGYTTDTQYF. The CDR3 DNA is TGTGCCAGCAGCTTAGGGTACACCACAGATACGCAGTATTTT.

The chain joins TRBV4-1 to TRBJ2-7, with 9 bases fitting TRBD1. CDR1 is MGHRA and CDR2 is YSYEKL in the germline V gene. J gave up 5 bases and V 4 bases, and 15 bases lay outside the gene matches. This CDR3 has 17 residues. The DNA of the CDR3 is TGCGCCAGCAGCCCCTACCTACCCCGGGACAGGGCCCACGAGCAGTACTTC. It is translated as CASSPYLPRDRAHEQYF.

The chain carries TRBV19 and TRBJ2-1, with D perhaps TRBD1 (6 bases). Germline CDR1 is LNHDA and CDR2 is SQIVND (reference sequence). This CDR3 contains 15 residues. V lost 4 bases and J lost 10, with 20 bases in between. As DNA, the CDR3 is TGTGCCAGTAGTAATCAGGGGCATTGGGGTGACGAGCAGTTCTTC. Its translation: CASSNQGHWGDEQFF.

The rearrangement uses TRBV15 and TRBJ2-5, with TRBD2 identical over 9 bases. This CDR3 has 18 amino acids. The J segment lost 5 bases and the V segment lost 1 base, leaving 14 bases of the junction unmatched. Germline V CDR1 and CDR2: LNHNV, YYDKDF (reference sequence). The CDR3 protein is CATSRGQLGGRVTETQYF. The CDR3 DNA sequence: TGTGCCACCAGCAGAGGCCAACTTGGCGGGAGGGTGACGGAGACCCAGTACTTC.

This clone was seen once. This sequence joins TRBV18 and TRBJ2-2; D is possibly TRBD2 (5 bases). Germline V lookup: CDR1 KGHSH, CDR2 LQKENI. CDR3 length: 12 residues. V was cut by 3 bases and J by 6 bases, with 5 bases left in between. CDR3 coding DNA: TGTGCCAGCTCACCGAGGGCCGGGGAGCTGTTTTTT. Its translation is CASSPRAGELFF.

The V call is TRBV7-2, the J call TRBJ1-6; D unresolved. CDR1 is SGHTA and CDR2 is FQGNSA in the germline V gene. This CDR3 spans 11 amino acids. V shed 3 bases and J shed 8 bases, with 2 bases lying between them. This CDR3 is CASSFDSPLHF. CDR3 bases: TGTGCCAGCAGCTTCGATTCACCCCTCCACTTT.

The gene calls are TRBV27 and TRBJ1-1; 7 bases are shared with TRBD1. This CDR3 spans 13 amino acids. The germline V gene encodes CDR1 MNHEY and CDR2 SMNVEV (reference sequence). Losses at the gene ends were 3 bases for V and 8 bases for J; bases not matched to a gene: 6. The CDR3 reads CASSFNSGGEAFF. The DNA for the CDR3 is TGTGCCAGCAGTTTTAATTCAGGGGGAGAAGCTTTCTTT.

This chain connects TRBV27 to TRBJ2-2; 7 nucleotides match TRBD2. Trimming took 8 bases from V and 1 from J; bases not matched to a gene: 19. The CDR3 loop spans 19 amino acids. CDR1 is MNHEY and CDR2 is SMNVEV in the germline V gene (reference sequence). The CDR3 protein is CASLPLLGASGKNTGELFF. As DNA, the CDR3 is TGTGCCAGCCTTCCCCTCCTAGGAGCTAGCGGTAAGAACACCGGGGAGCTGTTTTTT.

The chain is built from TRBV19 and TRBJ2-1, with D uncertain. Germline CDR1 reads LNHDA; CDR2 reads SQIVND (reference sequence). The CDR3 consists of 12 residues. V lost 4 bases and J 6 bases, leaving 7 bases between the germline ends. CDR3 loop: CASSRLTNEQFF. The CDR3 DNA follows: TGTGCCAGTAGTAGGTTAACCAATGAGCAGTTCTTC.

The chain links TRBV2 to TRBJ2-1; tentatively, D is TRBD2 (5 bases). Germline V gives CDR1 SNHLY, CDR2 FYNNEI. The CDR3 is 12 residues long. Trimming removed 1 base from V and 10 bases from J, with 8 bases in between. CDR3 sequence (DNA): TGTGCCAGCAGTGAAGGACCGGGAGAGCAGTTCTTC. Translation gives CASSEGPGEQFF.

The CDR3 nucleotides are TGTGCCATCGAGAGCGGGAGGGCCGGGGAGCTGTTTTTT. Protein sequence: CAIESGRAGELFF. The chain combines TRBV10-3 with TRBJ2-2, with TRBD2 matching over 10 bases. From germline, CDR1 is ENHRY and CDR2 SYGVKD. J gave up 6 bases and V 8 bases, and 3 bases lay outside the gene matches. The CDR3 has 13 amino acids.

This chain connects TRBV9 to TRBJ2-3; TRBD2 matches at 7 bases. CDR1 SGDLS and CDR2 YYNGEE come from the germline V gene. The ends lost 0 bases at V and 5 bases at J; junction bases unmatched: 0. The CDR3 covers 13 residues. The DNA for the CDR3 is TGTGCCAGCAGCGTAGCGGGGGGAGATACGCAGTATTTT. It is translated as CASSVAGGDTQYF.

The chain employs TRBV14 and TRBJ1-4, with unresolved D. CDR3 length equals 12 residues. Germline V lookup: CDR1 SGHDN, CDR2 FVKESK. V lost 1 base to trimming and J lost 11 bases, with 8 bases between them. The CDR3 loop reads CASSQVGWKLFF. In nucleotides, the CDR3 is TGTGCCAGCAGCCAAGTGGGATGGAAACTGTTTTTT.

The chain recombines TRBV5-4 with TRBJ2-7; TRBD2 agrees at 7 bases. The CDR3 sequence is 13 residues long. J was trimmed by 6 bases and V by 6 bases; bases with no gene match: 9. The V gene's germline CDR1 is SGHNT and CDR2 YYREEE (reference sequence). As DNA, the CDR3 is TGTGCCAGCACCCCGGGAGGTCTCACCGAGCAGTACTTC. This codes for CASTPGGLTEQYF.

The chain uses TRBV7-6 and TRBJ2-7, with TRBD1 identical over 9 bases. From germline, CDR1 is SGHVS and CDR2 FNYEAQ. This CDR3 has 15 amino acids. J was trimmed by 3 bases and V by 4 bases; bases with no gene match: 7. Written as DNA, the CDR3 is TGTGCCAGCAGCTCGAGACAGGGGGGCATCTACGAGCAGTACTTC. Amino acid sequence: CASSSRQGGIYEQYF.

This chain connects TRBV10-3 to TRBJ1-2; TRBD1 is a possible D gene (6 bases). The CDR3 is 14 residues long. Germline V lookup: CDR1 ENHRY, CDR2 SYGVKD. V was shortened by 4 bases and J by 4 bases, with 13 bases between the two germline ends. For the CDR3, the DNA is TGTGCCATCAGTGGCACACAGGGCGGCTATGGCTACACCTTC. Residues: CAISGTQGGYGYTF.

The V call is TRBV11-3, the J call TRBJ2-4; TRBD2 matches at 15 bases. The ends lost 5 bases at V and 8 bases at J; junction bases unmatched: 7. Germline V lookup: CDR1 SGHNT, CDR2 YENEEA. CDR3 length: 16 amino acids. The CDR3 nucleotides are TGTGCCAGCAGCAGGGGACTAGCGGGAGGTTGGCACATTCAGTACTTC. It specifies CASSRGLAGGWHIQYF.

This rearrangement joins TRBV10-3 to TRBJ2-3, with D perhaps matching TRBD1 or TRBD2 (5 bases each). The CDR3 has 13 residues. V dropped 6 bases and J dropped 0 bases, with 7 bases sitting between them. In germline, CDR1 is ENHRY, CDR2 SYGVKD. CDR3 nucleotides: TGTGCCATCAGGAGGGACAGCACAGATACGCAGTATTTT. Encoded protein: CAIRRDSTDTQYF.

This chain links TRBV7-9 with TRBJ1-1; TRBD1 aligns across 7 bases. The CDR3 consists of 16 residues. V shed 2 bases and J 1 base; nucleotides not matched to a gene: 7. Germline V gene sequence: CDR1 SEHNR, CDR2 FQNEAQ (reference sequence). CDR3 nucleotides: TGTGCCAGCAGCTTACGGGACAGTTCCCAGAACACTGAAGCTTTCTTT. Its protein is CASSLRDSSQNTEAFF. Using reference TRBV7-9 and TRBJ1-1 for the parts outside the CDR3, the full variable domain is DTGVSQNPRHKITKRGQNVTFRCDPISEHNRLYWYRQTLGQGPEFLTYFQNEAQLEKSRLLSDRFSAERPKGSFSTLEIQRTEQGDSAMYLCASSLRDSSQNTEAFFGQGTRLTVV.

The rearrangement links TRBV19 to TRBJ2-1; 11 bases are a match to TRBD1. The J segment lost 8 bases and the V segment lost 9 bases, leaving 9 bases of the junction unmatched. CDR1 is LNHDA and CDR2 is SQIVND in the germline V gene (reference sequence). The CDR3 is 14 residues long. The CDR3 bases are TGTGCCAGCATGGACAGGGGGCGTGTCGATGAGCAGTTCTTC. This gives the protein CASMDRGRVDEQFF.

The gene calls are TRBV5-1 and TRBJ2-1; D gene unclear. CDR1 is SGHRS and CDR2 is YFSETQ in the germline V gene. The V and J ends lost 0 bases and 12 bases respectively, with 10 bases between them. The CDR3 loop spans 12 amino acids. In DNA form, the CDR3 reads TGCGCCAGCAGCTTGGGTCGTGAGAGGCAGTTCTTC. This encodes CASSLGRERQFF.

The V gene is TRBV18, the J gene TRBJ2-3; perhaps TRBD1 as D (5 bases). The CDR3 consists of 13 residues. V shed 4 bases and J shed 5 bases, with 10 bases lying between them. The V gene's germline CDR1 is KGHSH and CDR2 LQKENI. CDR3 sequence (DNA): TGTGCCAGCTCACAGCGCACAGGAGATACGCAGTATTTT. Residues: CASSQRTGDTQYF.

J is TRBJ2-3 and V is TRBV5-1; TRBD2 aligns across 7 bases. The CDR3 totals 15 residues. Per the germline V gene, CDR1 is SGHRS and CDR2 is YFSETQ. Trimming at V came to 4 bases and at J to 4 bases, leaving 9 bases not matched to a gene. CDR3 sequence reads: CASSTLAVKADTQYF. The CDR3 coding sequence is TGCGCCAGCAGCACCCTAGCGGTTAAGGCAGATACGCAGTATTTT.